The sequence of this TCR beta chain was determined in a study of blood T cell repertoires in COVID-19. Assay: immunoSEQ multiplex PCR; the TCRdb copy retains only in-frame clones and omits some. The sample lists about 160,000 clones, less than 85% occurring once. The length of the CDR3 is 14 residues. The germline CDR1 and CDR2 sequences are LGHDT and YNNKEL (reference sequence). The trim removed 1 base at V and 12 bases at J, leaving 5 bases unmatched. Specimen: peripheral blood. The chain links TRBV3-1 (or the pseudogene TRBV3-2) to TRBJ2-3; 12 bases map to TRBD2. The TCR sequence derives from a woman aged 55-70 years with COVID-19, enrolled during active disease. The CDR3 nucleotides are TGTGCCAGCAGCCAAGGACTAGCGGGAGTGGTCCAGTATTTT. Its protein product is CASSQGLAGVVQYF.